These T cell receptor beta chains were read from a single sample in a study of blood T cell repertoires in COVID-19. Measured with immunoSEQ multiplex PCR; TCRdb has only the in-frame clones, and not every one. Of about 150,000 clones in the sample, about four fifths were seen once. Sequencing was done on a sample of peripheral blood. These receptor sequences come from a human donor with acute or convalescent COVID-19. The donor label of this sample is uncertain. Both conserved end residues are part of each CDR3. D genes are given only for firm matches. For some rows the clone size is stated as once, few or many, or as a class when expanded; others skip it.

TGTGCCAGTAGGCCCGGCAGGGGCCAAGAGACCCAGTACTTC	CASRPGRGQETQYF	.	TRBV19	.	TRBJ2-5
TGTGCCAGCAGTTACTCGGGAGGGGGGGAAGGCTACACCTTC	CASSYSGGGEGYTF	.	TRBV6-6	.	TRBJ1-2
TGTGCCAGTAGTATAGGCGGACAGGTCAACGGAATATATTTT	CASSIGGQVNGIYF	.	TRBV19	TRBD1	TRBJ1-3
TGTGCCTCCCGGGGGCTAGCGGGGGATAATACGCAGTATTTT	CASRGLAGDNTQYF	.	TRBV30	TRBD2	TRBJ2-3
TGTGCCAGCGTAGCGGGGGGAGCAACAGATACGCAGTATTTT	CASVAGGATDTQYF	.	TRBV25-1	TRBD2	TRBJ2-3
TGCGCCAGCAGCCAAGAACCGGGCGGGACTGAAGCTTTCTTT	CASSQEPGGTEAFF	once	TRBV4-3	.	TRBJ1-1
TGTGCCAGCAGCTCACTAGCGGGGGGGATAGATACGCAGTATTTT	CASSSLAGGIDTQYF	.	TRBV11-2	TRBD2	TRBJ2-3
TGTGCCAGCAGAACAGGGTATATACACACTGAAGCTTTCTTT	CASRTGYIHTEAFF	.	TRBV6-5	.	TRBJ1-1
TGCACCAGCAGCCAAGTGGCACTAGCGGGGGCCTCTTCCTACGAGCAGTACTTC	CTSSQVALAGASSYEQYF	.	TRBV1	.	TRBJ2-7
TGTGCCAGCAGTTACTCGGGGACTCAAGAGACCCAGTACTTC	CASSYSGTQETQYF	.	TRBV6-6	.	TRBJ2-5
TGTGCCAGCAGCTTAGCAACAGGGTCTGGCTACACCTTC	CASSLATGSGYTF	few	TRBV7-9	.	TRBJ1-2
TGCGCCAGCAGCTTGGCCCTGGGGGGGGCCACCGGGGAGCTGTTTTTT	CASSLALGGATGELFF	few	TRBV5-1	.	TRBJ2-2
TGTGCCACCAGTGGGCGCGCTGCTTCCTACGAGCAGTACTTC	CATSGRAASYEQYF	.	TRBV15	.	TRBJ2-7
TGTGCCAGCAGCTCGTTGCAGGCAACTAATGAAAAACTGTTTTTT	CASSSLQATNEKLFF	.	TRBV7-9	.	TRBJ1-4
TGTGCCAGCAGCCAAGTTATCGGGACTGGGGCCAACGTCCTGACTTTC	CASSQVIGTGANVLTF	.	TRBV3-1/TRBV3-2	.	TRBJ2-6
TGTGCCAGCAGGGACTTAGATGAGACCCAGTACTTC	CASRDLDETQYF	.	TRBV7-9	.	TRBJ2-5
TGTGCCAGCAGTTATAAGGGGTGGGATTCACCCCTCCACTTT	CASSYKGWDSPLHF	.	TRBV27	.	TRBJ1-6
TGTGCCTGGAGTGTAATGGGGGGTGAAGCTTTCTTT	CAWSVMGGEAFF	.	TRBV30	.	TRBJ1-1
TGTGCCACGGCCGACTGGACAAAGGAGAGCAATCAGCCCCAGCATTTT	CATADWTKESNQPQHF	.	TRBV15	.	TRBJ1-5
TGTGCCACCAGCAGAGCTAGGACAGCTAACACTGAAGCTTTCTTT	CATSRARTANTEAFF	.	TRBV15	.	TRBJ1-1
TGTGCCAGCAGCCAAGATGAACAGGGGGCCGGGGAGCTGTTTTTT	CASSQDEQGAGELFF	.	TRBV4-2	TRBD1	TRBJ2-2
TGTGCCATCAAGGACAGCCCCAAATACGAGCAGTACTTC	CAIKDSPKYEQYF	.	TRBV10-3	.	TRBJ2-7
TGCAGTGCTAGTTCAGGGGCAGGGGCCAACGTCCTGACTTTC	CSASSGAGANVLTF	.	TRBV20-1	.	TRBJ2-6
TGTGCCAGTAGTATAGCGGTTAGCGGCACAGATACGCAGTATTTT	CASSIAVSGTDTQYF	.	TRBV19	.	TRBJ2-3
TGTGCCAGCAGCCAAGATTTGAGAACTGAAGCTTTCTTT	CASSQDLRTEAFF	.	TRBV3-1/TRBV3-2	.	TRBJ1-1
TGTGCCAGCAGTCGATTCATACAGGGAGCTGAAGCTTTCTTT	CASSRFIQGAEAFF	.	TRBV11-1	.	TRBJ1-1
TGTGCCAGCATAGGGACAGGGGACATTCAGTACTTC	CASIGTGDIQYF	once	TRBV6-5	TRBD1	TRBJ2-4
TGTGCCAGTAGTATGGGCCAGGTATACCTGAACACTGAAGCTTTCTTT	CASSMGQVYLNTEAFF	.	TRBV19	.	TRBJ1-1
TGTGCCAGCAGTGTGGGACAGGGGACGATGGGTGGCTACACCTTC	CASSVGQGTMGGYTF	.	TRBV27	TRBD1	TRBJ1-2
TGTGCCAGCAGTGCCCGGACAGGGAACTATGGCTACACCTTC	CASSARTGNYGYTF	.	TRBV2	TRBD1	TRBJ1-2
TGTGCCAGCAGCCCCTTAGCGGGCAGCAATCAGCCCCAGCATTTT	CASSPLAGSNQPQHF	.	TRBV6-5	.	TRBJ1-5
TGTGCCAGCAGCTTAGTTTCTCCTTCCTACGAGCAGTACTTC	CASSLVSPSYEQYF	few	TRBV7-2	.	TRBJ2-7
TGCAGCGTTAGTAATCCGCGAGGACAGGGAACCGGGGAGCTGTTTTTT	CSVSNPRGQGTGELFF	.	TRBV29-1	TRBD1	TRBJ2-2
TGTGCCAGTAGTATGGGGGGAGGGAACACTGAAGCTTTCTTT	CASSMGGGNTEAFF	.	TRBV19	.	TRBJ1-1
TGTGCCAGCAGTTATCGGGTCGGGGGGCGAGAGACCCAGTACTTC	CASSYRVGGRETQYF	once	TRBV6-5	.	TRBJ2-5
TGTGCCAGCAGCCCGACAGGCTCGAGGGGGGCCAACGTCCTGACTTTC	CASSPTGSRGANVLTF	.	TRBV3-1/TRBV3-2	.	TRBJ2-6
TGCAGTATGGGAGCGAACTATGGCTACACCTTC	CSMGANYGYTF	.	TRBV20-1	.	TRBJ1-2
TGTGCCATCAGTGGCACAGGGGGCCGGAACACTGAAGCTTTCTTT	CAISGTGGRNTEAFF	.	TRBV10-3	TRBD1	TRBJ1-1
TGTGCCAGCAGTACAAGGACCTCTCCGGGACAGCCCCAGCATTTT	CASSTRTSPGQPQHF	.	TRBV2	.	TRBJ1-5
TGTGCCAGCAGTGTAACTAGCGGGGGCCTGATTGAGCAGTTCTTC	CASSVTSGGLIEQFF	.	TRBV2	TRBD2	TRBJ2-1
TGCGCCAGCGGGACAGACTATGGCTACACCTTC	CASGTDYGYTF	.	TRBV10-2	TRBD1	TRBJ1-2
TGTGCCAGCAGCTATGGCAGGGTAAGGGACAATCAGCCCCAGCATTTT	CASSYGRVRDNQPQHF	.	TRBV7-2	.	TRBJ1-5